This T cell receptor beta chain was identified in a study of response to subunit inactivated influenza vaccine. This clonotype was observed many times. As yet, its antigen is unknown. TCRdb called the RT-PCR reads again in MiXCR, with one record for every CDR3 protein. The sample includes around 540,000 distinct CDR3 sequences, roughly 10% of them seen just once. Findings and limits, study-wide: Authors suggested seasonal influenza vaccinations each recruit few new T cells.

Germline V gene data show CDR1 as SGHVS and CDR2 as FQNEAQ. The CDR3 loop spans 11 amino acids. Trimming left V 5 bases short and J 3 bases short, with 4 bases between. This rearrangement joins TRBV7-8 to TRBJ2-5; no clear D. The clonotype was recovered from a man in his fifties or sixties who received an inactivated influenza vaccine. Sequencing used PBMCs from blood, obtained on the day of vaccination. The CDR3 DNA is TGTGCCAGCAGCATGGAAGAGACCCAGTACTTC. This sequence encodes CASSMEETQYF.